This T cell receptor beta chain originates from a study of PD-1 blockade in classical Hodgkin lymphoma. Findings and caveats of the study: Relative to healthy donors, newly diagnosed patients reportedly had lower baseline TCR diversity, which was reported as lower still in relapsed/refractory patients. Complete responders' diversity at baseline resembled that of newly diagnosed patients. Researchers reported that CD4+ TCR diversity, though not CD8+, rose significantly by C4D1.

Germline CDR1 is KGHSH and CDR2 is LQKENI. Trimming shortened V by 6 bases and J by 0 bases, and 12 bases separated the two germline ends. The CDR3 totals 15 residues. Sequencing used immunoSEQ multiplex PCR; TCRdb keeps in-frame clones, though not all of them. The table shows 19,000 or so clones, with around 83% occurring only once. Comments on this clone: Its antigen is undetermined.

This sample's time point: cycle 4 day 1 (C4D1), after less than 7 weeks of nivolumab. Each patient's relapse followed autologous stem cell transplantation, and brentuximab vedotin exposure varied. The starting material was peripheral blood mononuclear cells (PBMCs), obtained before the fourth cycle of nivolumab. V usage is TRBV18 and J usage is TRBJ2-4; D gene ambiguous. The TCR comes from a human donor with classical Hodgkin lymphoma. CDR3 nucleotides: TGTGCCAGCTCCCCCGACACATTAGCCAAAAACATTCAGTACTTC. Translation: CASSPDTLAKNIQYF.